The rows below give T cell receptor beta chains drawn from one sample of a study of blood T cell repertoires in COVID-19. The protocol was immunoSEQ multiplex PCR, while the TCRdb copy is restricted to in-frame clones and leaves out a portion. The sample includes about 120,000 clones, 79% of them seen just once. What was sequenced was peripheral blood. The source of these receptors is a man between 35 and 55 years old with active or convalescent COVID-19. The CDR3 runs from the conserved cysteine through the conserved F or W.

cdr3_aa v_call
CASSPQQTANSPLHF TRBV18
CASSLAGGPGNEQFF TRBV7-2
CASSLGRLEAFF TRBV28
CASSRGAGQPQHF TRBV6-5
CASSPTPGGAGTDTQYF TRBV5-1
CASSSGGAGRESEQYF TRBV5-4
CAISESPTGGYGYTF TRBV10-3
CASSETGANTEAFF TRBV5-1
CASSLSRASGNTIYF TRBV5-6
CASSYPDIRYNEQFF TRBV6-6
CAWSPDSYQPQHF TRBV30